This record looks at one T cell receptor beta chain sequence and its context. The target antigen is unknown. The data were obtained in a study of CD8 T cells in Susac syndrome. RNA, at about 0.45 to 1 ug, was reverse transcribed with random hexamers. An immunoSEQ multiplex PCR amplified TCR beta CDR3 over 54 Vbeta and 13 Jbeta. TCRdb used MiXCR to reprocess the immunoSEQ multiplex PCR reads, holding one entry per CDR3 protein. The sample includes roughly 110,000 distinct CDR3 sequences, approximately 94% seen only once; the top ten take approximately 0.41%. Study-level findings and limits: In total CD8+ repertoires, roughly 16 Susac-specific public clones were found, and CD8+ TEMRA repertoires had a few. Peak Susac CD8+ clonal expansion occurred in TEMRA cells and active patients.

With 5 bases clipped from V and 10 bases from J, the junction kept 23 bases outside the gene matches. Germline CDR1 is DFQATT and CDR2 is SNEGSKA (reference sequence). CDR3 length: 18 amino acids. The rearrangement uses TRBV20-1 and TRBJ2-1; TRBD2 matches 10 bases. The sequence came from a human donor with Susac syndrome. Sequencing was performed on CD8+ T cells from PBMCs. CDR3 in amino acids: CSAPPGQRGGTQVAEQFF. CDR3 DNA sequence: TGCAGTGCTCCCCCGGGCCAGCGGGGGGGAACTCAGGTGGCAGAGCAGTTCTTC.